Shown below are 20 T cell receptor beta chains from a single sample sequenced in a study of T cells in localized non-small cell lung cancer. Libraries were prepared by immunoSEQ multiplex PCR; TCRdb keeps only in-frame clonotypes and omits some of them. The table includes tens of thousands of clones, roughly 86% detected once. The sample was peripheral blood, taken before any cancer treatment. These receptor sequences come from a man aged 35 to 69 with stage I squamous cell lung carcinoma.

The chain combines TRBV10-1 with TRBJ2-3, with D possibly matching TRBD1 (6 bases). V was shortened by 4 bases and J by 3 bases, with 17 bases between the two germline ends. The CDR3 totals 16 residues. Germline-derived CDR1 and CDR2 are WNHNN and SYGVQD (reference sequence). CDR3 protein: CASSAAGTTGTDTQYF. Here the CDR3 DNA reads TGCGCCAGCAGTGCTGCCGGGACAACAGGGACAGATACGCAGTATTTT.

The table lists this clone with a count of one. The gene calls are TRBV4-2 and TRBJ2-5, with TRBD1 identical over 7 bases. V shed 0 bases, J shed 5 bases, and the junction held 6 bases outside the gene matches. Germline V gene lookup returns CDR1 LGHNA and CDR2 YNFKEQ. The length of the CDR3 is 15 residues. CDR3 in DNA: TGTGCCAGCAGCCAAGATAGGGGGCCCCGGGAGACCCAGTACTTC. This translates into CASSQDRGPRETQYF.

This chain's CDR3 is CASSQGGEDSPLHF. The CDR3 DNA reads as TGCGCCAGCAGCCAAGGAGGAGAGGATTCACCCCTCCACTTT. This sequence joins TRBV4-3 and TRBJ1-6; D uncertain. CDR3 length: 14 amino acids. Per the germline V gene, CDR1 is LGHNA and CDR2 is YSLEER. V was shortened by 1 base and J by 8 bases, with 9 bases between the two germline ends.

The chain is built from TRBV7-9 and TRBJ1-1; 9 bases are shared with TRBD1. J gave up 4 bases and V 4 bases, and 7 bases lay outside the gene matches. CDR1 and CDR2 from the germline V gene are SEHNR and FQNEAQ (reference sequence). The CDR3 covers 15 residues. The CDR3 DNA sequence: TGTGCCAGCAGCTCAGAGACAGGGGGATTCACTGAAGCTTTCTTT. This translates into CASSSETGGFTEAFF.

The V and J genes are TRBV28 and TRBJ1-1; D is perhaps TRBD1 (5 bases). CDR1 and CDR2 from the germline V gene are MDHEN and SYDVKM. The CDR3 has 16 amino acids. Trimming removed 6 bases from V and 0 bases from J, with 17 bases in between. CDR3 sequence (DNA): TGTGCCAGCAGCTCCCCGTATGGGGGAATGAACACTGAAGCTTTCTTT. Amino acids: CASSSPYGGMNTEAFF.

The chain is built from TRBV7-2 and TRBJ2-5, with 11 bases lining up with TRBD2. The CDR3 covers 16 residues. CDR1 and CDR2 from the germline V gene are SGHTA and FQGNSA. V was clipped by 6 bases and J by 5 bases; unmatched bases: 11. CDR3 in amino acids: CASSPNSGGVRETQYF. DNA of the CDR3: TGTGCCAGCAGTCCGAATAGCGGGGGGGTACGGGAGACCCAGTACTTC.

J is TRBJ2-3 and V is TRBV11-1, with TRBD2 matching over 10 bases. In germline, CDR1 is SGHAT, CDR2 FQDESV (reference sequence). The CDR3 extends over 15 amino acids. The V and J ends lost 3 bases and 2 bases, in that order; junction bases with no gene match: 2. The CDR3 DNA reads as TGTGCCAGCAGCTTGGGGACTAGCGCCACAGATACGCAGTATTTT. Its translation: CASSLGTSATDTQYF.

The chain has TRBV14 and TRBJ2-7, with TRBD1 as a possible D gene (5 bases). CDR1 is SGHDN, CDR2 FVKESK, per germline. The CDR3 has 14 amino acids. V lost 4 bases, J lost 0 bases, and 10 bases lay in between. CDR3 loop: CASSRSDTSYEQYF. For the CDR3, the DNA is TGTGCCAGCAGCCGATCGGACACCTCCTACGAGCAGTACTTC.

The CDR3: CASSLSTSRGTQPQHF. CDR3 nucleotides: TGTGCCAGCAGCTTAAGTACTAGCAGGGGCACTCAGCCCCAGCATTTT. This chain joins TRBV7-2 and TRBJ1-5, with D possibly being TRBD1 (6 bases). Germline V gene data show CDR1 as SGHTA and CDR2 as FQGNSA. Trimming took 2 bases from V and 6 from J, leaving 17 bases between them. This CDR3 comprises 16 residues.

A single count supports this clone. The CDR3 DNA reads as TGTGCCAGCAGTCGGTTCTCCTACGAGCAGTACTTC. Residues: CASSRFSYEQYF. The chain combines TRBV28 with TRBJ2-7; D remains ambiguous. Germline V gene sequence: CDR1 MDHEN, CDR2 SYDVKM. The V end was cut by 5 bases, the J end by 0 bases, with 5 bases between. The CDR3 sequence is 12 residues long. Complete variable domain (other parts from reference TRBV28 and TRBJ2-7): DVKVTQSSRYLVKRTGEKVFLECVQDMDHENMFWYRQDPGLGLRLIYFSYDVKMKEKGDIPEGYSVSREKKERFSLILESASTNQTSMYLCASSRFSYEQYFGPGTRLTVT.

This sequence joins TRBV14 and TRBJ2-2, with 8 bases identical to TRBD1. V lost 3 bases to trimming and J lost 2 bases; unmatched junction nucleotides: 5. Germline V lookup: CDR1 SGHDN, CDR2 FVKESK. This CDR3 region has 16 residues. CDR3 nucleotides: TGTGCCAGCAGCCACCTAGGACAGGGAAACACCGGGGAGCTGTTTTTT. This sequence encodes CASSHLGQGNTGELFF. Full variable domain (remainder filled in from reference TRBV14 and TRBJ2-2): EAGVTQFPSHSVIEKGQTVTLRCDPISGHDNLYWYRRVMGKEIKFLLHFVKESKQDESGMPNNRFLAERTGGTYSTLKVQPAELEDSGVYFCASSHLGQGNTGELFFGEGSRLTVL.

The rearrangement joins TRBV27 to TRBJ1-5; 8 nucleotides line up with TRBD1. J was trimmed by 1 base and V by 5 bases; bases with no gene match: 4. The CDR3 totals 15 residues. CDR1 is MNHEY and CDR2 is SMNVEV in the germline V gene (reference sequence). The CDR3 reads CASSADRVSNQPQHF. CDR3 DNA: TGTGCCAGCAGTGCGGACAGGGTGAGCAATCAGCCCCAGCATTTT.

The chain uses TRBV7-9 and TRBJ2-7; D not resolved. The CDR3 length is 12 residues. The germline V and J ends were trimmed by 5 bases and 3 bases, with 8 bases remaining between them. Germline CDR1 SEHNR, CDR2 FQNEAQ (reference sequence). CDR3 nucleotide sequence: TGTGCCAGCAGCACCCCTAACTACGAGCAGTACTTC. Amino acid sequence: CASSTPNYEQYF.

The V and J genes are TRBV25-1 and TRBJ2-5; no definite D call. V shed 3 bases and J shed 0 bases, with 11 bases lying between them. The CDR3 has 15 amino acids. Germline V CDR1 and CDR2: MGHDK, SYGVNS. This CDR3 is CASSEMRQDQETQYF. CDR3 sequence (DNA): TGTGCCAGCAGTGAGATGCGGCAGGACCAAGAGACCCAGTACTTC.

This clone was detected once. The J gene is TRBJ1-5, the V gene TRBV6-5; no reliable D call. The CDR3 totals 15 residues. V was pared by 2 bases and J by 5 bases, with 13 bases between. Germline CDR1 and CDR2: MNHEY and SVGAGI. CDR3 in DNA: TGTGCCAGCAGTTACAGACCCAGTCTCGATCAGCCCCAGCATTTT. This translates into CASSYRPSLDQPQHF.

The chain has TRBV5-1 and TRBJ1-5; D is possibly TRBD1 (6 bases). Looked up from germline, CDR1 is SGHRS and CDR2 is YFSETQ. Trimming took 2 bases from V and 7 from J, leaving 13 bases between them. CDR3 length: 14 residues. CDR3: CASSFQGPPQPQHF. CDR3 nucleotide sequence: TGCGCCAGCAGCTTCCAGGGGCCCCCGCAGCCCCAGCATTTT.

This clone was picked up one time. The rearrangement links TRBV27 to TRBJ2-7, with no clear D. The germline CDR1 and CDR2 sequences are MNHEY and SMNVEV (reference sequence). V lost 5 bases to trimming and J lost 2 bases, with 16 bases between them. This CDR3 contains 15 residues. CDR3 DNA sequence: TGTGCCAGCAGTCCATACATGGGGATAGCCTACGAGCAGTACTTC. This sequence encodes CASSPYMGIAYEQYF.

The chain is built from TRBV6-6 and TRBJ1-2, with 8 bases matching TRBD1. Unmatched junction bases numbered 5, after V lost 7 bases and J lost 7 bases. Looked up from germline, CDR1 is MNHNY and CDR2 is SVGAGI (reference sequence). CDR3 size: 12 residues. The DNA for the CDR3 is TGTGCCAGCACCCCGACAGGGGTTGGCTACACCTTC. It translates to CASTPTGVGYTF.

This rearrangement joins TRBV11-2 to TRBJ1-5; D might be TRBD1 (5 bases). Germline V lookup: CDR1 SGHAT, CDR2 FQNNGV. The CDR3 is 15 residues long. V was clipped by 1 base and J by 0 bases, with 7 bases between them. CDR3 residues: CASSLAGNSNQPQHF. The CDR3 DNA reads TGTGCCAGCAGCTTAGCAGGGAATAGCAATCAGCCCCAGCATTTT.

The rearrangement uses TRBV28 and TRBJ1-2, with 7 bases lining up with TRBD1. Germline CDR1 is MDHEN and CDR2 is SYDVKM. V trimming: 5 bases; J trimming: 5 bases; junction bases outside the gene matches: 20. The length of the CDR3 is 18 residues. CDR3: CASSTTSQSGTAPYGYTF. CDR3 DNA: TGTGCCAGCAGTACAACTAGTCAATCCGGGACAGCCCCGTATGGCTACACCTTC.